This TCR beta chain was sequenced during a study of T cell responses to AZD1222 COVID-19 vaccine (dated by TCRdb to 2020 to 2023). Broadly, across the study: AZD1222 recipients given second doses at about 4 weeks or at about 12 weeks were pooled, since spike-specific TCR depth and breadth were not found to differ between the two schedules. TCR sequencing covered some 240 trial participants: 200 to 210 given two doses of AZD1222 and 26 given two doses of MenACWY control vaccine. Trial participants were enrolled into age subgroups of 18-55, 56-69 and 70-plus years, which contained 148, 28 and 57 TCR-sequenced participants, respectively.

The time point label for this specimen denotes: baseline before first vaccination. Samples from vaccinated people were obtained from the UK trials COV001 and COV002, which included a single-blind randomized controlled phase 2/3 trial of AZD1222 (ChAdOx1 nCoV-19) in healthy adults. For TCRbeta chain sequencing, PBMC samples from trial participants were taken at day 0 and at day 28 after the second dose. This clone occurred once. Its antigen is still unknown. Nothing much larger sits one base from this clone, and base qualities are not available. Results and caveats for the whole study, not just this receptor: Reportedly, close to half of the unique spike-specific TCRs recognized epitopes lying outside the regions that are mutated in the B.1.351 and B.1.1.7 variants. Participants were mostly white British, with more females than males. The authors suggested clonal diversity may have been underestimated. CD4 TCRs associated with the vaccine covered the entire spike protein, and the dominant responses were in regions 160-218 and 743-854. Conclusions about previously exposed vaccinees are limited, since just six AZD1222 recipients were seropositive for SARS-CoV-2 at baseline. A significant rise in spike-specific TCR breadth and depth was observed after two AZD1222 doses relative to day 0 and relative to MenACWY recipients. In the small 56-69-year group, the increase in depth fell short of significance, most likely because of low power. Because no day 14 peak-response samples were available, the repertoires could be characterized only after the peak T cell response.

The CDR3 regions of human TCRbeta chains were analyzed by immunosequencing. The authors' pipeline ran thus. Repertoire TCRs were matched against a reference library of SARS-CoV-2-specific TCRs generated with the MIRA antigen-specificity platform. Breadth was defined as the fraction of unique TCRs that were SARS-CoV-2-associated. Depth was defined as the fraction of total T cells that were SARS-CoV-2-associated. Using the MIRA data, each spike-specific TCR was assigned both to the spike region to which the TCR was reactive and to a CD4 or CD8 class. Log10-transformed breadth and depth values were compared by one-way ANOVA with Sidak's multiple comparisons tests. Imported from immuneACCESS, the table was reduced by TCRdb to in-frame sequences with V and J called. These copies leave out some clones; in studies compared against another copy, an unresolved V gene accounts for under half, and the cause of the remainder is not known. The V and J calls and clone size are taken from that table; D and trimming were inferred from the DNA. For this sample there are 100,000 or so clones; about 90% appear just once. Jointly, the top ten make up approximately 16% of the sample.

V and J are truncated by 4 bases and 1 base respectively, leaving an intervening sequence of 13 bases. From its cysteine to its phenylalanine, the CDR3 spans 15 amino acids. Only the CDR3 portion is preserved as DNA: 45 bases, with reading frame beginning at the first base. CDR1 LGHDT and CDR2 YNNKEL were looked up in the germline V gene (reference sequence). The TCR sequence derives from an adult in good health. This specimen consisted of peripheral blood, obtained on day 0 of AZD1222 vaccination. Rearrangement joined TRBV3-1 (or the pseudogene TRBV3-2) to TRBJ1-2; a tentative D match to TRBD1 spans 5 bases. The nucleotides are TGTGCCAGCAGCCGACAGATGTGGGATAACTATGGCTACACCTTC. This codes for CASSRQMWDNYGYTF.